This T cell receptor (beta chain) appears in the sequencing data of a study of blood T cells in healthy people across ages. Study-wide results and limits: Donor CMV status was unknown, possibly confounding expanded clonotype changes. Correlation between TCR beta diversity and naive T cell percentage was strong. Naive and antigen-experienced cells were not separated, limiting conclusive comparison.

Together with a sample-barcoded 5' primer, a J-beta primer mix was included in a second PCR lasting roughly 6 to 12 cycles. TCRdb called the 5' RACE reads again in MiXCR, with one record for every CDR3 protein. The repertoire holds roughly 800,000 distinct CDR3 sequences, with more than 25% as singletons. The CDR3 totals 13 residues. The germline V gene has CDR1 MNHEY and CDR2 SVGAGI. Details on this clonotype: Its antigen is as yet unknown.

The sample was also linked to a second study, of T cells of mothers and their children.

Sequenced material: blood. The V gene is TRBV6-5, the J gene TRBJ2-5; TRBD1 aligns across 7 bases. Matching the DNA end better, TRBJ2-7 makes the J call doubtful. The sequence came from a boy between 10 and 17 years old in good health. CDR3 DNA: TGTGCCAGCAGCCTGACAGGGTTTGCCGAGCAGTACTTC. Translation: CASSLTGFAEQYF.